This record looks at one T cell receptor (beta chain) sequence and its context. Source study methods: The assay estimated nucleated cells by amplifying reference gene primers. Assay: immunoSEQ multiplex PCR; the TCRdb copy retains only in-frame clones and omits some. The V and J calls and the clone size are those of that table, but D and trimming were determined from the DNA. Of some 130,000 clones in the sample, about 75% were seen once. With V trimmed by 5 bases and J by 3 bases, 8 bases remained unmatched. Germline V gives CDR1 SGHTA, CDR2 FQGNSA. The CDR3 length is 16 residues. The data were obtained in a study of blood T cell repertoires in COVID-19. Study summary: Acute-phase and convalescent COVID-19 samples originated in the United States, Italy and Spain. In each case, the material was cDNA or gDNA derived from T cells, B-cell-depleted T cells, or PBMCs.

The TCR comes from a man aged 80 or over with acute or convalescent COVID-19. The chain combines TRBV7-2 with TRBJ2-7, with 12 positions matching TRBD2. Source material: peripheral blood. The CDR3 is CASSLRTSGDGYEQYF. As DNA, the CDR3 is TGTGCCAGCAGCCTAAGGACTAGCGGGGATGGCTACGAGCAGTACTTC.